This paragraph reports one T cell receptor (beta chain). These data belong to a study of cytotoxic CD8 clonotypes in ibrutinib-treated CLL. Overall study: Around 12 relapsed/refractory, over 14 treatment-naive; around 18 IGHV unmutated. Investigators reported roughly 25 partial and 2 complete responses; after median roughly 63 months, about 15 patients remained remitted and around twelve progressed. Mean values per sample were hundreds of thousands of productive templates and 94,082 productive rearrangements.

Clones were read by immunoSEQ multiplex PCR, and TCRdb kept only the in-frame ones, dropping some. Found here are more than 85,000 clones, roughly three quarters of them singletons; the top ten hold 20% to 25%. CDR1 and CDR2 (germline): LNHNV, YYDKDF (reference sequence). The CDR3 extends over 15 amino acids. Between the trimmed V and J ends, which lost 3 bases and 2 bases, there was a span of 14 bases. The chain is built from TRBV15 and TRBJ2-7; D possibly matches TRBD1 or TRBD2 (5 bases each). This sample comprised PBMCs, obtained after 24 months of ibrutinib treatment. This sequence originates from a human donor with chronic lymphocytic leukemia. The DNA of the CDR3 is TGTGCCACCAGCAGGGCCGGGACGGCTACCTACGAGCAGTACTTC. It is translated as CATSRAGTATYEQYF.